This passage covers 31 T cell receptor beta chains from one sample sequenced in a study of blood T cell repertoires in COVID-19. The data were produced by immunoSEQ multiplex PCR, yet TCRdb's version contains in-frame clones alone and is incomplete. Of 100,000 to 150,000 clones listed, approximately 79% were seen once; the top ten hold 2.4%. The sample comprised PBMCs or T cells enriched from blood (not recorded which). All receptors derive from a man aged 35-49 years with acute COVID-19.

The V call is TRBV28, the J call TRBJ2-2; D is undetermined. V lost 4 bases to trimming and J lost 2 bases, with 5 bases between them. This CDR3 comprises 13 residues. Germline assignment: CDR1 MDHEN and CDR2 SYDVKM. The CDR3 here is CASSSPNTGELFF. DNA for the CDR3: TGTGCCAGCAGTTCCCCTAACACCGGGGAGCTGTTTTTT.

The genes are TRBV12-3 or TRBV12-4 and TRBJ1-2, with 8 bases that match TRBD1. This CDR3 region has 13 residues. V trimming: 7 bases; J trimming: 3 bases; junction bases outside the gene matches: 4. The CDR3 DNA sequence: TGTGCCAGCACCACAGGGGGGGACTATGGCTACACCTTC. Its translation: CASTTGGDYGYTF.

The rearrangement joins TRBV28 to TRBJ2-7; possible D gene TRBD1, 6 bases. This CDR3 is 14 amino acids long. The germline V and J ends were trimmed by 6 bases and 3 bases, with 15 bases remaining between them. Germline V gene data show CDR1 as MDHEN and CDR2 as SYDVKM. This CDR3 is CASRPQGSLYEQYF. CDR3 bases: TGTGCCAGCAGACCTCAGGGGTCCCTCTACGAGCAGTACTTC. Full variable domain (outside the CDR3, taken from reference TRBV28 and TRBJ2-7): DVKVTQSSRYLVKRTGEKVFLECVQDMDHENMFWYRQDPGLGLRLIYFSYDVKMKEKGDIPEGYSVSREKKERFSLILESASTNQTSMYLCASRPQGSLYEQYFGPGTRLTVT.

This chain joins TRBV10-2 and TRBJ1-5; TRBD1 matches at 9 bases. V shed 0 bases, J shed 7 bases, and the junction held 10 bases outside the gene matches. Germline CDR1 reads WSHSY; CDR2 reads SAAADI. CDR3 length: 17 amino acids. The CDR3 DNA is TGCGCCAGCAGTGAGTCGACTTTGGGACAGGGCGGCCAGCCCCAGCATTTT. As protein: CASSESTLGQGGQPQHF.

This chain joins TRBV18 and TRBJ1-1; 7 positions agree with TRBD1. The CDR3 loop spans 16 amino acids. Germline V gene sequence: CDR1 KGHSH, CDR2 LQKENI. Trimming cost V 4 bases and J 2 bases; bases outside gene matches: 10. The CDR3 bases are TGTGCCAGCTCACATAGTGGTGGACAGGATAACACTGAAGCTTTCTTT. Translation: CASSHSGGQDNTEAFF.

This clone came up once. The chain combines TRBV28 with TRBJ1-5; no clear D. The CDR3 totals 13 residues. Per germline, CDR1 MDHEN and CDR2 SYDVKM. Deletions cut 3 bases from V and 0 bases from J, with 3 bases between. The DNA for the CDR3 is TGTGCCAGCAGTTTGTATAGCAATCAGCCCCAGCATTTT. Its protein product is CASSLYSNQPQHF.

The chain carries TRBV27 and TRBJ2-7; D ambiguous. This CDR3 comprises 11 residues. Germline lookup yields CDR1 MNHEY and CDR2 SMNVEV (reference sequence). The ends were cut back, 3 bases at V and 3 bases at J, with 3 bases in the middle. The CDR3 nucleotides are TGTGCCAGCAGTTTCGTCTACGAGCAGTACTTC. Protein sequence: CASSFVYEQYF.

The gene calls are TRBV28 and TRBJ2-3; 8 bases match TRBD2. V lost 3 bases and J lost 3; bases outside the gene matches: 8. Germline V gives CDR1 MDHEN, CDR2 SYDVKM. CDR3 length: 16 amino acids. CDR3 amino acids: CASSLTSGSGTDTQYF. DNA of the CDR3: TGTGCCAGCAGTTTGACGAGCGGGAGTGGGACAGATACGCAGTATTTT.

The rearrangement links TRBV7-6 to TRBJ2-5, with D possibly matching TRBD1 (5 bases). Germline assignment: CDR1 SGHVS and CDR2 FNYEAQ. The CDR3 length is 14 residues. V lost 1 base to trimming and J lost 0 bases, with 6 bases between them. DNA for the CDR3: TGTGCCAGCAGCTTAGAGGACAACCAAGAGACCCAGTACTTC. Translation: CASSLEDNQETQYF.

The genes are TRBV19 and TRBJ1-5, with a tentative D call TRBD1 (6 bases). Trimming stripped 6 bases from V and 7 bases from J, with 16 bases between. Germline values: CDR1 LNHDA, CDR2 SQIVND (reference sequence). This CDR3 spans 14 amino acids. CDR3 coding DNA: TGTGCCAGTAGCGGGGACACCCACGCGCAGCCCCAGCATTTT. Protein product: CASSGDTHAQPQHF.

The chain uses TRBV5-5 and TRBJ1-6; D not resolved. The germline V and J ends were trimmed by 2 bases and 8 bases, with 11 bases remaining between them. Germline assignment: CDR1 SGHKS and CDR2 YYEKEE (reference sequence). This CDR3 is 14 amino acids long. For the CDR3, the DNA is TGTGCCAGCAGCTTTGGAGGGAAGGATTCACCCCTCCACTTT. Residues: CASSFGGKDSPLHF.

J is TRBJ2-1 and V is TRBV18; tentative D call: TRBD2 (5 bases). Trimming cost V 6 bases and J 8 bases, with 17 bases left between them. The germline V gene encodes CDR1 KGHSH and CDR2 LQKENI. The CDR3 runs 14 residues. The CDR3: CASSYTRNSHEQFF. For the CDR3, the DNA is TGTGCCAGCTCCTATACTAGAAATTCCCATGAGCAGTTCTTC.

The chain joins TRBV5-6 to TRBJ2-7, with TRBD2 identical over 12 bases. This CDR3 comprises 13 residues. Germline V lookup: CDR1 SGHDT, CDR2 YYEEEE. Trimming at V came to 4 bases and at J to 6 bases, leaving 2 bases not matched to a gene. The CDR3 coding sequence is TGTGCCAGCAGCCCGGGACTAGCGGGCGAGCAGTACTTC. It encodes CASSPGLAGEQYF.

The J gene is TRBJ2-5, the V gene TRBV19, with 10 bases fitting TRBD2. Germline-derived CDR1 and CDR2 are LNHDA and SQIVND (reference sequence). V shed 5 bases and J 4 bases; nucleotides not matched to a gene: 4. The CDR3 runs 14 residues. CDR3 DNA: TGTGCCAGTAGTCCCAGCGGGGGGGTAGAGACCCAGTACTTC. This gives the protein CASSPSGGVETQYF.

The V call is TRBV7-2, the J call TRBJ2-3; 9 nucleotides agree with TRBD2. V shed 3 bases, J shed 3 bases, and the junction held 7 bases outside the gene matches. This CDR3 is 16 amino acids long. The V gene's germline CDR1 is SGHTA and CDR2 FQGNSA. In DNA form, the CDR3 reads TGTGCCAGCAGCTTTAGCGGGAGCGGTGGGACAGATACGCAGTATTTT. Encoded protein: CASSFSGSGGTDTQYF.

V gene TRBV6-6 combines with J gene TRBJ1-1; a weak D match, TRBD1 (5 bases). CDR1 MNHNY and CDR2 SVGAGI come from the germline V gene (reference sequence). This CDR3 has 14 residues. Trimming pared 4 bases from V and 4 bases from J, leaving 13 bases between. The CDR3 protein is CASSSVGGVTEAFF. The CDR3, as DNA: TGTGCCAGCAGTTCCGTGGGGGGAGTCACTGAAGCTTTCTTT.

In regard to this clone: Additional DNA sequences in this sample encode the identical CDR3. This chain uses TRBV28 with TRBJ1-5, with TRBD1 identical over 7 bases. Germline CDR1 MDHEN, CDR2 SYDVKM. V gave up 4 bases and J gave up 1 base; unmatched junction bases: 1. This CDR3 is 14 amino acids long. The CDR3 coding sequence is TGTGCCAGCAGTTCAGGGGGAAGCAATCAGCCCCAGCATTTT. It encodes CASSSGGSNQPQHF.

This sequence joins TRBV5-1 and TRBJ2-4, with D possibly being TRBD2 (6 bases). The CDR3 sequence is 13 residues long. Trimming took 1 base from V and 7 from J, leaving 9 bases between them. Germline CDR1 and CDR2: SGHRS and YFSETQ. CDR3 amino acids: CASSLWEANIQYF. The DNA of the CDR3 is TGCGCCAGCAGCTTGTGGGAGGCCAACATTCAGTACTTC.

The V gene is TRBV20-1, the J gene TRBJ1-4, with TRBD1 identical over 9 bases. The germline V gene has CDR1 DFQATT and CDR2 SNEGSKA (reference sequence). The junction had 6 bases not matched to a gene; V was cut back by 5 bases and J by 14 bases. The CDR3 length is 11 residues. CDR3 in amino acids: CSAGTGLGLFF. CDR3 DNA sequence: TGCAGTGCTGGGACAGGGTTAGGGCTGTTTTTT.

The V gene is TRBV19, the J gene TRBJ2-7, with 9 bases identical to TRBD1. Germline V gives CDR1 LNHDA, CDR2 SQIVND (reference sequence). The V gene end was trimmed by 1 base and the J gene end by 7 bases; junction bases not matched to a gene: 8. This CDR3 spans 15 amino acids. As DNA, the CDR3 is TGTGCCAGTAGTATAGTCGGCGGACAGGGGAGAGAGCAGTACTTC. It is translated as CASSIVGGQGREQYF.

This chain joins TRBV28 and TRBJ1-2, with D uncertain. Germline CDR1 is MDHEN and CDR2 is SYDVKM. Trimming took 7 bases from V and 8 from J, leaving 14 bases between them. The CDR3 covers 12 residues. CDR3 region: CASTRGKAGYTF. CDR3 DNA sequence: TGTGCCAGCACACGGGGTAAGGCGGGCTACACCTTC.

The J gene is TRBJ2-1, the V gene TRBV2, with 10 nucleotides matching TRBD2. Germline CDR1 and CDR2: SNHLY and FYNNEI. This CDR3 region has 15 residues. V was pared by 7 bases and J by 10 bases, with 13 bases of the junction left unmatched. CDR3 nucleotide sequence: TGTGCCAGCACCCCCGTCCTAGCGGGAGTAGGGGAGCAGTTCTTC. It codes for CASTPVLAGVGEQFF. Together with reference TRBV2 and TRBJ2-1, the CDR3 gives the full variable domain: EPEVTQTPSHQVTQMGQEVILRCVPISNHLYFYWYRQILGQKVEFLVSFYNNEISEKSEIFDDQFSVERPDGSNFTLKIRSTKLEDSAMYFCASTPVLAGVGEQFFGPGTRLTVL.

The V and J genes are TRBV11-3 and TRBJ2-1; maybe TRBD2 (7 bases). The CDR3 totals 13 residues. V was trimmed by 10 bases and J by 9 bases, leaving 19 bases between them. CDR1 is SGHNT, CDR2 YENEEA, per germline. The CDR3 DNA follows: TGTGCCACCTCACGAGGGGGGGTCGGTGAGCAGTTCTTC. It translates to CATSRGGVGEQFF.

This chain uses TRBV5-1 with TRBJ2-7; 10 bases map to TRBD1. Per germline, CDR1 SGHRS and CDR2 YFSETQ. V was clipped by 0 bases and J by 7 bases; unmatched bases: 7. The CDR3 contains 15 residues. The chain's CDR3 is CASSLAGTGVEEQYF. CDR3 in DNA: TGCGCCAGCAGCTTGGCAGGGACAGGGGTGGAAGAGCAGTACTTC.

Of note for this clone: This same CDR3 is encoded by further DNA sequences in the sample. The chain employs TRBV10-3 and TRBJ1-1; the match to TRBD1 covers 8 bases. This CDR3 has 14 residues. Germline-derived CDR1 and CDR2 are ENHRY and SYGVKD. The ends lost 2 bases at V and 5 bases at J; junction bases unmatched: 4. The CDR3 region is CAISENRGETEAFF. For the CDR3, the DNA is TGTGCCATCAGTGAGAACAGGGGGGAGACTGAAGCTTTCTTT.

This clone was seen only a few times. The chain combines TRBV21-1 with TRBJ1-2; the table assigns TRBD1, which was not confirmed against the DNA. TRBV21-1 is a documented pseudogene. The CDR3 sequence is 17 residues long. The CDR3 spells CATIMGGTGFSIYGYTF. CDR3 bases: TGTGCCACCATAATGGGGGGGACAGGGTTCAGTATCTATGGCTACACCTTC.

The chain is built from TRBV11-2 and TRBJ2-5, with a weak D call TRBD1 (5 bases). This CDR3 is built from 13 residues. V was shortened by 2 bases and J by 5 bases, with 9 bases between the two germline ends. The germline V gene encodes CDR1 SGHAT and CDR2 FQNNGV. For the CDR3, the DNA is TGTGCCAGCAGCTTATTCCAGGGCGAGACCCAGTACTTC. Translated, it gives CASSLFQGETQYF.

The chain combines TRBV27 with TRBJ2-7, with TRBD1 identical over 7 bases. From germline, CDR1 is MNHEY and CDR2 SMNVEV (reference sequence). The CDR3 is 14 amino acids. With V trimmed by 8 bases and J by 5 bases, 12 bases remained unmatched. The CDR3 sequence is CASSQQGGLNEQYF. As DNA, the CDR3 is TGTGCCAGCTCTCAGCAAGGGGGCCTCAACGAGCAGTACTTC.

This clone was counted a single time. The gene calls are TRBV5-4 and TRBJ2-3, with no clear D. This CDR3 is built from 15 residues. V was pared by 0 bases and J by 2 bases, with 10 bases between. The germline CDR1 and CDR2 sequences are SGHNT and YYREEE (reference sequence). The DNA of the CDR3 is TGTGCCAGCAGCTTGGGTAAAGCTCCCACAGATACGCAGTATTTT. Translated, it gives CASSLGKAPTDTQYF.

The chain employs TRBV5-6 and TRBJ2-7; 11 bases are a match to TRBD2. J was trimmed by 7 bases and V by 3 bases; bases with no gene match: 9. Germline V gives CDR1 SGHDT, CDR2 YYEEEE. The CDR3 runs 15 residues. The DNA of the CDR3 is TGTGCCAGCAGCTGGGACACTAGCGGGAGAGGAGAGCAGTACTTC. It yields the protein CASSWDTSGRGEQYF.

The chain is built from TRBV7-8 and TRBJ2-7, with TRBD2 identical over 7 bases. The CDR3 is 15 residues long. J lost 5 bases, V lost 2 bases, and 9 bases had no gene match. Germline values: CDR1 SGHVS, CDR2 FQNEAQ. In DNA form, the CDR3 reads TGTGCCAGCAGCTTAACTGCTCGAGGGAGGGACGAGCAGTACTTC. Amino acid sequence: CASSLTARGRDEQYF.